One and the same sample provided the 11 T cell receptor beta chains below, sequenced in a study of blood T cell repertoires in COVID-19. TCRdb's table, derived via immunoSEQ multiplex PCR, lists solely in-frame clones and lacks some. The sample holds approximately 300,000 clones, about 84% seen once. Material for sequencing was peripheral blood. All receptors derive from a woman aged 45-65 years with acute or convalescent COVID-19.

The sample holds one count of this clone. The chain couples TRBV7-3 to TRBJ2-1; D call uncertain. Between the trimmed V and J ends, which lost 4 bases and 0 bases, there was a span of 4 bases. The CDR3 has 13 residues. Germline values: CDR1 SGHTA, CDR2 FQGTGA. The CDR3 here is CASSSSSYNEQFF. The CDR3, as DNA: TGTGCCAGCAGCTCCAGCTCCTACAATGAGCAGTTCTTC. The variable domain in full, completed from reference TRBV7-3 and TRBJ2-1, reads GAGVSQTPSNKVTEKGKYVELRCDPISGHTALYWYRQSLGQGPEFLIYFQGTGAADDSGLPNDRFFAVRPEGSVSTLKIQRTERGDSAVYLCASSSSSYNEQFFGPGTRLTVL.

The chain joins TRBV9 to TRBJ2-5; 7 bases are a match to TRBD2. The V gene's germline CDR1 is SGDLS and CDR2 YYNGEE. Trimming removed 7 bases from V and 5 bases from J; junction bases left unmatched: 11. The CDR3 length is 14 residues. The CDR3 protein is CASSGEGLRETQYF. As DNA, the CDR3 is TGTGCCAGCTCCGGGGAGGGTTTAAGGGAGACCCAGTACTTC.

This clone appeared a single time. This sequence joins TRBV28 and TRBJ2-7; TRBD1 agrees at 7 bases. The CDR3 has 15 amino acids. The junction had 11 bases not matched to a gene; V was cut back by 3 bases and J by 6 bases. CDR1 is MDHEN, CDR2 SYDVKM, per germline. CDR3 coding DNA: TGTGCCAGCAGTTTCCCGCAGGGGGACGATCTCGAGCAGTACTTC. This translates into CASSFPQGDDLEQYF.

This rearrangement joins TRBV5-8 to TRBJ2-3; 9 bases align to TRBD2. CDR1 and CDR2 (germline): SGHTS, YDEGEE. This CDR3 has 16 residues. V was clipped by 4 bases and J by 4 bases; unmatched bases: 10. The CDR3 DNA reads as TGTGCCAGCAGCACTTCTGGACTAGCGATACCAGATACGCAGTATTTT. Its translation: CASSTSGLAIPDTQYF.

The V call is TRBV6-4, the J call TRBJ1-1; D is unclear. This CDR3 has 15 amino acids. V was clipped by 0 bases and J by 0 bases, with 8 bases between them. Germline CDR1 is MRHNA and CDR2 is SNTAGT. CDR3 residues: CASSDSRFLNTEAFF. The CDR3, as DNA: TGTGCCAGCAGTGACTCTAGATTTTTGAACACTGAAGCTTTCTTT.

The CDR3 DNA sequence: TGTGCCAGCAGACCGACAGGGATCTATGGCTACACCTTC. It encodes CASRPTGIYGYTF. This rearrangement joins TRBV6-5 to TRBJ1-2; TRBD1 matches 7 bases. Germline-derived CDR1 and CDR2 are MNHEY and SVGAGI. Trimming took 6 bases from V and 4 from J; bases not matched to a gene: 5. The CDR3 runs to 13 residues.

The rearrangement joins TRBV12-3 or TRBV12-4 to TRBJ1-2, with a tentative D call TRBD1 (6 bases). The CDR3 spans 13 residues. Trimming stripped 0 bases from V and 7 bases from J, with 9 bases between. CDR3 nucleotide sequence: TGTGCCAGCAGTTTAGCAAGGGGGAGTGGCTACACCTTC. It yields the protein CASSLARGSGYTF.

V and J are TRBV7-2 and TRBJ1-1; D is uncertain. V lost 6 bases and J 0 bases, leaving 8 bases between the germline ends. The germline gives CDR1 SGHTA, CDR2 FQGNSA. The length of the CDR3 is 13 residues. CDR3 sequence reads: CASSVSMNTEAFF. CDR3 in DNA: TGTGCCAGCAGTGTCAGTATGAACACTGAAGCTTTCTTT. The whole variable domain, remainder taken from reference TRBV7-2 and TRBJ1-1, is GAGVSQSPSNKVTEKGKDVELRCDPISGHTALYWYRQSLGQGLEFLIYFQGNSAPDKSGLPSDRFSAERTGGSVSTLTIQRTQQEDSAVYLCASSVSMNTEAFFGQGTRLTVV.

V gene TRBV5-6 combines with J gene TRBJ2-7; 9 nucleotides align to TRBD1. J was trimmed by 7 bases and V by 9 bases; bases with no gene match: 14. The germline CDR1 and CDR2 sequences are SGHDT and YYEEEE. The CDR3 has 14 amino acids. DNA of the CDR3: TGTGCCACTACCCTTAAACAGGGGGCGAGGGAGCAGTACTTC. Translated: CATTLKQGAREQYF.

The chain links TRBV28 to TRBJ1-1; D is perhaps TRBD1 (5 bases). This CDR3 is built from 14 residues. The V gene lost 6 bases and the J gene lost 6 bases, with 17 bases spanning the gap. The germline V gene has CDR1 MDHEN and CDR2 SYDVKM. As DNA, the CDR3 is TGTGCCAGCAGCCGATCGGCAGGGCAGGCTGAAGCTTTCTTT. Its translation: CASSRSAGQAEAFF.

The V gene is TRBV7-2, the J gene TRBJ2-7; D not resolved. V lost 5 bases to trimming and J lost 7 bases, with 12 bases between them. The CDR3 has 12 amino acids. Germline-derived CDR1 and CDR2 are SGHTA and FQGNSA. For the CDR3, the DNA is TGTGCCAGCAGCGCCCACTCGCGGGAGCAGTACTTC. This encodes CASSAHSREQYF. Together with reference TRBV7-2 and TRBJ2-7, the CDR3 gives the full variable domain: GAGVSQSPSNKVTEKGKDVELRCDPISGHTALYWYRQSLGQGLEFLIYFQGNSAPDKSGLPSDRFSAERTGGSVSTLTIQRTQQEDSAVYLCASSAHSREQYFGPGTRLTVT.